This TCR beta chain derives from a study of cytomegalovirus exposure and HLA in healthy donors. Findings of the study overall: Analysis performed later showed TCR beta chains linked to HLA being more clonally expanded than equally common others. It was only CMV serostatus that was available as immune exposure information.

In regard to this clone: Its matching antigen is unknown.

PCR amplification relied on 60 Vbeta primers (plus 13 Jbeta primers). Repertoires were generated with immunoSEQ multiplex PCR, while TCRdb's copy carries only in-frame clones and drops some. This table has some 25,000 clones, more than 75% appearing once. The CDR3 has 13 residues. V was pared by 6 bases and J by 7 bases, with 15 bases between. Germline V gene data show CDR1 as MDHEN and CDR2 as SYDVKM. The chain has TRBV28 and TRBJ2-5; the D gene is possibly TRBD2 (5 bases). Sequenced sample: PBMCs. The clonotype comes from a male donor in good health and CMV-seronegative. The CDR3 spells CASSLPPEGTQYF. The DNA for the CDR3 is TGTGCCAGCAGCCTCCCGCCCGAGGGGACCCAGTACTTC.